This record concerns one T cell receptor (beta chain) sequence. The data derive from a study of shared clonotypes between healthy human individuals. The donor population consisted of healthy HIV-negative adults with no recent acute infections or vaccinations. It was into CD45RA+ naive and CD45RA-negative memory subsets that the CD4+ cells were split. The CDR3 runs 17 residues. Looked up from germline, CDR1 is SGHDT and CDR2 is YYEEEE. V lost 3 bases and J lost 3; bases outside the gene matches: 7. About 33,000 T cell genomes (around 200 ng DNA) went into each sorted-subset replicate. Per the original methods: Junction-only immunoSEQ data arrived without quality scores, meaning filtering differed. Sequencing was performed with immunoSEQ multiplex PCR; in TCRdb, only in-frame clones are kept and a portion is missing. V and J calls and clone size are copied from that table; D and trimming were computed from the DNA. The repertoire includes about 1 million clones, around 75% of them detected once, and roughly 1.5% sits in the top ten.

The sequence was obtained from a man between 18 and 29 years old in good health. V gene TRBV5-6 combines with J gene TRBJ2-7; 15 bases line up with TRBD2. Material for sequencing was memory CD4+ T cells sorted from blood. The subset here: CD45RA-negative fraction. As DNA, the CDR3 is TGTGCCAGCAGCTCGGGGACTAGCGGGAGGACAGTCTACGAGCAGTACTTC. Translating gives CASSSGTSGRTVYEQYF.